This T cell receptor beta chain was identified in a study of T cells in Graves' hyperthyroidism and ophthalmopathy. In the study overall: Once the initial diagnosis was made, peripheral blood was obtained before any treatment.

RNA transcripts gave rise to amplified TCR beta CDR3 regions. HTBI primers drove first-round RT-PCR of the TCR CDR3. TCRdb re-called the multiplex PCR reads through MiXCR, storing one row per CDR3 protein. Of 530,000 or so distinct CDR3 sequences in the sample, 15% to 20% were seen once. As regards this clonotype: A junction boundary mismatches the germline segment, possibly from a read error.

The specimen was blood. The clonotype originates from a woman under 30 with Graves' ophthalmopathy.

Here the CDR3 DNA reads TGTGCCAGCGGCTTGGGCACTAGCGGGAGCACAGATACGCAGTATTTT. Encoded protein: CASGLGTSGSTDTQYF. J is TRBJ2-3 and V is TRBV5-5, with TRBD2 matching over 9 bases. CDR1 SGHKS and CDR2 YYEKEE come from the germline V gene (reference sequence). The CDR3 totals 16 residues. Filled out from reference TRBV5-5 and TRBJ2-3, the complete variable domain reads DAGVTQSPTHLIKTRGQQVTLRCSPISGHKSVSWYQQVLGQGPQFIFQYYEKEERGRGNFPDRFSARQFPNYSSELNVNALLLGDSALYLCASGLGTSGSTDTQYFGPGTRLTVL.